This T cell receptor (beta chain) was recorded in a study of cytomegalovirus exposure and HLA in healthy donors. Study details: Among about 179 million T cells, an earlier analysis found 90 million to 130 million unique TCR beta sequences. Study-wide results and caveats: Most observed TCR sequences were rare, whereas some public TCRs were detected in many donors.

The PCR used 60 Vbeta and 13 Jbeta primers. Using immunoSEQ multiplex PCR, the repertoire was profiled, and TCRdb retains in-frame clones only, with some absent. The table includes roughly 120,000 clones, about 76% detected once. This clone showed up just once. Its cognate antigen is unknown. The CDR3 is 14 amino acids. J gave up 2 bases and V 5 bases, and 3 bases lay outside the gene matches. The germline gives CDR1 SGHNT, CDR2 YYREEE (reference sequence). Sequenced sample: PBMCs. This chain links TRBV5-4 with TRBJ2-7; TRBD2 matches at 11 bases. This clonotype was sampled from a man aged 35 to 55 in good health and CMV-seropositive. The CDR3 is CASSQTSGAYEQYF. The CDR3 DNA follows: TGTGCCAGCAGTCAGACTAGCGGGGCCTACGAGCAGTACTTC.